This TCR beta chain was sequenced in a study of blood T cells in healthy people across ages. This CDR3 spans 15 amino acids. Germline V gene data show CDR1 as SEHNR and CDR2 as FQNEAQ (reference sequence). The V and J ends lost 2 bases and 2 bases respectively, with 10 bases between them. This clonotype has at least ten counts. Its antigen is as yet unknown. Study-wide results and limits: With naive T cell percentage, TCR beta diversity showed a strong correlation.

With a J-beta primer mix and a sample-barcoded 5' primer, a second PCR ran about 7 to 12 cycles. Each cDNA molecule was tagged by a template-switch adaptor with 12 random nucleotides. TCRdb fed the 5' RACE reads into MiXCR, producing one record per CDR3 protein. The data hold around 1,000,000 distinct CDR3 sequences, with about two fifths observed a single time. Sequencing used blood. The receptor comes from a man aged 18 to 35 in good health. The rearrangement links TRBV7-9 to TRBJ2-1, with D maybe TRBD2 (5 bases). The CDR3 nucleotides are TGTGCCAGCAGCTTACCGGGGTTAACCTACAATGAGCAGTTCTTC. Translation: CASSLPGLTYNEQFF. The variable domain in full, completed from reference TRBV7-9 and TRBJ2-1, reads DTGVSQNPRHKITKRGQNVTFRCDPISEHNRLYWYRQTLGQGPEFLTYFQNEAQLEKSRLLSDRFSAERPKGSFSTLEIQRTEQGDSAMYLCASSLPGLTYNEQFFGPGTRLTVL.